A selection of T cell receptor beta chains follows, all from one sample in a study of identical twins. TCRdb independently ran MiXCR on the 5' RACE reads; one entry per CDR3 protein. The sample carries 690,000 or so distinct CDR3 sequences, more than 6.5% recorded once. The data also belong to a second study, concerning yellow fever vaccine responses in identical twins.

Sequenced material: PBMCs. All receptors come from a woman aged 18-29 years in good health. CDR3s include the opening cysteine and the closing phenylalanine or tryptophan. Fields, in order: CDR3 DNA, CDR3 protein, V gene, clone size, J gene, D gene. A D gene is named only where the DNA matches it firmly. Some rows have no size entry. The others give once, few or many, or a class for an expanded clone.

TGTGCCACCAGCAGAGATCTCCCAGATACGCAGTATTTT CATSRDLPDTQYF TRBV15 many TRBJ2-3 .
TGTGCCTGGACCCCAGGGGGAACTTACGAGCAGTACTTC CAWTPGGTYEQYF TRBV30 few TRBJ2-7 TRBD1
TGTGCCAGCAGTTTACGGGGTGGCCGTGGGAGCAGTCAGCCCCAGCATTTT CASSLRGGRGSSQPQHF TRBV12-3/TRBV12-4 . TRBJ1-5 .
TGTGCCAGCAGTTTGGGTAGCCGCGATGAGCAGTTCTTC CASSLGSRDEQFF TRBV27 many TRBJ2-1 .
TGTGCCAGCAGTGTCTTGTTGGAGCAGTACTTC CASSVLLEQYF TRBV25-1 . TRBJ2-7 .
TGCAGCGTTGAAGAATTGGGGCAGTGGGGCAATGAGCAGTTCTTC CSVEELGQWGNEQFF TRBV29-1 many TRBJ2-1 .
TGTGCCAGCAGCCAAGTATTAGGACAGGGGGTGAACACTGAAGCTTTCTTT CASSQVLGQGVNTEAFF TRBV3-1 few TRBJ1-1 TRBD1
TGTGCCAGCAGCAAACCCTCCGTTCCTCAGCCCAGCTCCTACAATGAGCAGTTCTTC CASSKPSVPQPSSYNEQFF TRBV21-1 . TRBJ2-1 .
TGTGCCAGCAGCTTAAAGTATGAGCAGTTCTTC CASSLKYEQFF TRBV7-2 few TRBJ2-1 .
TGCAGTGCTCCCTGGGACAGGACTAATGAAAAACTGTTTTTT CSAPWDRTNEKLFF TRBV20-1 few TRBJ1-4 TRBD1
TGCAGTGCTAGGGACCCCCCCGGGGAGCTGTTTTTT CSARDPPGELFF TRBV20-1 few TRBJ2-2 .
TGTGCCAGCAGCCCGGGACTAGCAAACTCTGGGGCCAACGTCCTGACTTTC CASSPGLANSGANVLTF TRBV9 . TRBJ2-6 TRBD2
TGTGCCAGCAGCTTGAAGCCGCCCGGGGGCACAGATACGCAGTATTTT CASSLKPPGGTDTQYF TRBV7-8 . TRBJ2-3 .
TGTGCCAGCAGTTTATTCCTAGCGGGTGGCACCGGGGAGCTGTTTTTT CASSLFLAGGTGELFF TRBV12-3/TRBV12-4 few TRBJ2-2 TRBD2
TGTGCCACCAGCAGAGATCCGGGGGCGGCTGGAAACACCATATATTTT CATSRDPGAAGNTIYF TRBV15 few TRBJ1-3 .
TGTGCCAGCGAGAAAAGCGGGGGGGGAACGCAGTATTTT CASEKSGGGTQYF TRBV6-1 few TRBJ2-3 TRBD2
TGTGCCAGCAGCTACGACAGAGACCCAAGCTCCTACAATGAGCAGTTCTTC CASSYDRDPSSYNEQFF TRBV7-9 . TRBJ2-1 .
TGCAGTGCTAACCGGCGACTAGCGGTGACCTACGAGCAGTACTTC CSANRRLAVTYEQYF TRBV20-1 many TRBJ2-7 TRBD2
TGCAGCGTTGGGGGGAACAATGAGCAGTTCTTC CSVGGNNEQFF TRBV29-1 few TRBJ2-1 .
TGTGCCAGCAGTAAAGGACAGGGGGCTCAAAATACGCAGTATTTT CASSKGQGAQNTQYF TRBV12-3/TRBV12-4 many TRBJ2-3 TRBD1
TGTGCCAGCAGCTTAGCTGCGTTCACTGAAGCTTTCTTT CASSLAAFTEAFF TRBV7-2 few TRBJ1-1 .
TGCGCCAGCAGCCAAGACCGGGGTCGGGATGAGCAGTTCTTC CASSQDRGRDEQFF TRBV4-3 . TRBJ2-1 .
TGTGCCAGCAGTCCCCGCCGGGACAGGGTCTACGAGCAGTACTTC CASSPRRDRVYEQYF TRBV2 . TRBJ2-7 TRBD1
TGTGCCACCAGCATCCTTGGAGATACCGAAGCTTTCTTT CATSILGDTEAFF TRBV15 few TRBJ1-1 .
TGTGCCAGCAGGTCCCGACTGGTGAGCTCCTACAATGAGCAGTTCTTC CASRSRLVSSYNEQFF TRBV12-3/TRBV12-4 many TRBJ2-1 .
TGCAGTGCTAGAGATCTCCCTAGCGGGAGGCTCTACGAGCAGTACTTC CSARDLPSGRLYEQYF TRBV20-1 few TRBJ2-7 TRBD2
TGTGCCAGCAGCGTAGACCCCCAAGGCTACGTTAGGCCCTACGAGCAGTACTTC CASSVDPQGYVRPYEQYF TRBV9 . TRBJ2-7 .
TGTGCCAGCAGCTTAGAGTACCGGGTCAGCCAGGTCGAGCAGTACTTC CASSLEYRVSQVEQYF TRBV11-2 . TRBJ2-7 .
TGCGCCAGCAAGGCGGACAACCAAGAGACCCAGTACTTC CASKADNQETQYF TRBV5-1 many TRBJ2-5 .
TGCAGTGTCAGAAGCAATCAGCCCCAGCATTTT CSVRSNQPQHF TRBV20-1 . TRBJ1-5 .
TGCGCCAGCAGCCAAGATGGCTATGGCTACACCTTC CASSQDGYGYTF TRBV4-3 many TRBJ1-2 .
TGTGCCAGCAGCTCTAGCGGGGTACAAGAGACCCAGTACTTC CASSSSGVQETQYF TRBV7-9 many TRBJ2-5 TRBD2
TGTGCCTCCAGCCAAATGCGGCGGGGTGCCCCCTCCTACGAGCAGTACTTC CASSQMRRGAPSYEQYF TRBV3-1 . TRBJ2-7 .
TGCGCCAGCAGCCAGGGGGCCGACTACAATGAGCAGTTCTTC CASSQGADYNEQFF TRBV4-3 . TRBJ2-1 .
TGTGCCAGCAGCGGGCGGGGAGGGCACTCTGGGGCCAACGTCCTGACTTTC CASSGRGGHSGANVLTF TRBV9 few TRBJ2-6 TRBD2
TGTGCCAGCAGTCAGACAGGGGGCCTCACCGGGGAGCTGTTTTTT CASSQTGGLTGELFF TRBV6-1 . TRBJ2-2 TRBD1
TGTGCCGCCCGTGGGGGAAAAGAGACCCAGTACTTC CAARGGKETQYF TRBV28 . TRBJ2-5 .
TGTGCCAGCAGTTACTCTGCTAGCGGGTCTCAAGAGACCCAGTACTTC CASSYSASGSQETQYF TRBV6-5 few TRBJ2-5 TRBD2
TGTGCCAGCAGTTACTCGAGGTCAGGGTTCGAGCAGTACTTC CASSYSRSGFEQYF TRBV6-5 few TRBJ2-7 .
TGTGCCAGCAGCCAAGATTCGCGGGGGCCTGAGCAGTTCTTC CASSQDSRGPEQFF TRBV3-1 few TRBJ2-1 .
TGTGCCAGCAGCCCAACCGGGACTAGTCCCTACGAGCAGTACTTC CASSPTGTSPYEQYF TRBV7-2 few TRBJ2-7 TRBD2
TGCAGCGTTGAAGGGCTAGCGGATTACGAGCAGTACTTC CSVEGLADYEQYF TRBV29-1 few TRBJ2-7 TRBD2
TGTGCCAGCAGCCTTCTCAGGGGGTCCTATGGCTACACCTTC CASSLLRGSYGYTF TRBV7-9 few TRBJ1-2 TRBD1
TGTGCCAGCAGCCAAGAGGATGTCGATGGTACGCAGTATTTT CASSQEDVDGTQYF TRBV3-1 . TRBJ2-3 .
TGCAGTGCTAGAGTGATGGATACGCAGTATTTT CSARVMDTQYF TRBV20-1 few TRBJ2-3 .
TGCGCCAGCAGCCAAGAGCAGGGAAGTAAAGAGACCCAGTACTTC CASSQEQGSKETQYF TRBV4-3 . TRBJ2-5 .
TGTGCCAGCAGCCAAAGCGGGAGTACTTACGAGCAGTACTTC CASSQSGSTYEQYF TRBV7-9 few TRBJ2-7 TRBD2